This TCR beta chain was observed in a study of cytomegalovirus exposure and HLA in healthy donors. PCR amplification relied on 60 Vbeta primers (plus 13 Jbeta primers). Produced via immunoSEQ multiplex PCR; TCRdb's table is partial and in-frame only. The repertoire includes roughly 120,000 clones, 50% to 70% of them detected once, and 8% to 9.5% sits in the top ten. Comment on this clone: The antigen is unknown. One end of the junction does not line up with germline, which may come from a read error.

The CDR3 totals 16 residues. CDR1 and CDR2 from the germline V gene are MNHEY and SVGAGI. General study findings and limits: Overall, 164 TCR beta chains were annotated as cytomegalovirus-associated. Owing to their indistinguishability, certain V segments, notably TRBV6-2 and TRBV6-3, were excluded. Presence/absence analyses took donor sequencing depth as roughly uniform. Upon later analysis, HLA-associated TCR beta chains proved more clonally expanded than other, equally common chains.

Sequenced material: PBMCs. This TCR was sampled from a woman aged 40 to 50 in good health and CMV-seropositive. The chain uses TRBV6-5 and TRBJ2-2, with a weak D call TRBD2 (5 bases). CDR3 loop: CASSYEGKKNPGELFF. For the CDR3, the DNA is TGTGCCAGCAGTTACGAGGGAAAAAAGAACCCCGGGGAGCTGTTTTTT.